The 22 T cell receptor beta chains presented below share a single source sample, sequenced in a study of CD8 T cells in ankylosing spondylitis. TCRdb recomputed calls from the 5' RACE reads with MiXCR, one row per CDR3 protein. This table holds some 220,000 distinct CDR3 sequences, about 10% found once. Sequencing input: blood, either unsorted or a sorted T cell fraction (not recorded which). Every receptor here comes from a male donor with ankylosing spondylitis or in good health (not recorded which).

CDR3 residues: CASSYSVTFHTHEQFF. The DNA for the CDR3 is TGTGCCAGCAGTTACTCGGTGACATTCCACACCCATGAGCAGTTCTTC. The V and J genes are TRBV6-5 and TRBJ2-1; D gene uncertain. With 0 bases removed from V and 8 bases from J, the gap between germline ends came to 17 bases. CDR1 and CDR2 (germline): MNHEY, SVGAGI. The CDR3 runs to 16 residues.

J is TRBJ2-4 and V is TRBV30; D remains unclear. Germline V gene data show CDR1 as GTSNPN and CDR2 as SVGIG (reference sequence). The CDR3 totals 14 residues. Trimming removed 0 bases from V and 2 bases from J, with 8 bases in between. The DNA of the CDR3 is TGTGCCTGGAGTGTAGGGCAGTCCAAAAACATTCAGTACTTC. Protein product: CAWSVGQSKNIQYF. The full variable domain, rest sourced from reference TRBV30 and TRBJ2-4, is SQTIHQWPATLVQPVGSPLSLECTVEGTSNPNLYWYRQAAGRGLQLLFYSVGIGQISSEVPQNLSASRPQDRQFILSSKKLLLSDSGFYLCAWSVGQSKNIQYFGAGTRLSVL.

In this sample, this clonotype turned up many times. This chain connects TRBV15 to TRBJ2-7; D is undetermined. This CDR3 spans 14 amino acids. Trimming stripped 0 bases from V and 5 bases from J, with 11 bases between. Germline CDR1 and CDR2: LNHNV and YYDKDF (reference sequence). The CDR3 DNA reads TGTGCCACCAGCAGAGACTCATATCCCAACGAGCAGTACTTC. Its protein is CATSRDSYPNEQYF.

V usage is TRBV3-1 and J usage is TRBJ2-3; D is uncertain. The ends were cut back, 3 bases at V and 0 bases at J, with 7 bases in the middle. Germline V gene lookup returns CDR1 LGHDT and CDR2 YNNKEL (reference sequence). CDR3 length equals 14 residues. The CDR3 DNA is TGTGCCAGCAGCCACTACACTAGCACAGATACGCAGTATTTT. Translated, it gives CASSHYTSTDTQYF.

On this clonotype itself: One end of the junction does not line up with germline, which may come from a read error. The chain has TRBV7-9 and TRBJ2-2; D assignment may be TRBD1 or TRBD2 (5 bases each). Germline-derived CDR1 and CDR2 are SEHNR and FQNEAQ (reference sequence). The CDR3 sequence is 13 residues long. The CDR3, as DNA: TGTGCCAGCAGTCAAGTTGGGGACGGGGAGCTGGTTTTT. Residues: CASSQVGDGELVF.

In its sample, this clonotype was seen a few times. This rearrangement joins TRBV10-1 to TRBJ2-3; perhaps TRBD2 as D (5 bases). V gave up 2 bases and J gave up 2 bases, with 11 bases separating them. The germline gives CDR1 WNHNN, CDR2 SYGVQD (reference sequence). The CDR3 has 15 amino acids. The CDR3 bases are TGCGCCAGCAGTGAGGCCGGGATGAACACAGATACGCAGTATTTT. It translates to CASSEAGMNTDTQYF.

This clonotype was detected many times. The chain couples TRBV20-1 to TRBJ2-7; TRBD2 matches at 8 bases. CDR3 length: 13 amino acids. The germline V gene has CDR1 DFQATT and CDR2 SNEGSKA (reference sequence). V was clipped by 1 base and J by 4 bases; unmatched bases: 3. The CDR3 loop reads CSARAGGGYEQYF. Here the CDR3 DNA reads TGCAGTGCTAGAGCGGGAGGGGGATACGAGCAGTACTTC.

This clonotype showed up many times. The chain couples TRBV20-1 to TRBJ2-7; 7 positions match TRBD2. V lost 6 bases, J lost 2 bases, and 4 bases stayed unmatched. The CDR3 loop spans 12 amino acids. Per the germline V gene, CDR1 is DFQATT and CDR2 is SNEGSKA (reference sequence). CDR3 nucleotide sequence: TGCAGTGCCCAGCGGGGCACCTACGAGCAGTACTTC. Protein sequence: CSAQRGTYEQYF.

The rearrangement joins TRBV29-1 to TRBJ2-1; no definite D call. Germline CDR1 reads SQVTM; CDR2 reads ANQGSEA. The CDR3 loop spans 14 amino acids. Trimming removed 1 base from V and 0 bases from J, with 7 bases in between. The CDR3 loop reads CSVEGVSSYNEQFF. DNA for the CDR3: TGCAGCGTTGAAGGTGTGAGCTCCTACAATGAGCAGTTCTTC.

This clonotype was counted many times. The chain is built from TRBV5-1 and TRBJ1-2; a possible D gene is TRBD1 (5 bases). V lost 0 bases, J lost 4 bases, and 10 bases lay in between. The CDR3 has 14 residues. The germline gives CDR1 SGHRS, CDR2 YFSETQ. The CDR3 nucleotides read TGCGCCAGCAGCTTGGAGGGGAGTGGCTATGGCTACACCTTC. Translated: CASSLEGSGYGYTF.

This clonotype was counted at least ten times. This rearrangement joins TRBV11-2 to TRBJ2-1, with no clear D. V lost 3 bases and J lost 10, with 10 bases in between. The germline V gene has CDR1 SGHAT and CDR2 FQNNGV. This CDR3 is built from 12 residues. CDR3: CASSFSRKEQFF. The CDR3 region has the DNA TGTGCCAGCAGCTTCTCCAGGAAGGAGCAGTTCTTC.

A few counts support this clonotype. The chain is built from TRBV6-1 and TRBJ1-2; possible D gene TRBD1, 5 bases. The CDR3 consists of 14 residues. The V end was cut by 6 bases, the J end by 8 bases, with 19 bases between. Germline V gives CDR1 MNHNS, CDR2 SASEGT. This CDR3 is CASRPSMGPRGYTF. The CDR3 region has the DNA TGTGCCAGCAGGCCATCCATGGGGCCTAGGGGCTACACCTTC.

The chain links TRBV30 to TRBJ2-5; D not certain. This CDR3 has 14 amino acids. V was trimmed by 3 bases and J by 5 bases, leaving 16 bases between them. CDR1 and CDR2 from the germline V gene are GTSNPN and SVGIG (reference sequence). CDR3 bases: TGTGCCTGGAGCGCCTCCGGTGGGTTTGAGACCCAGTACTTC. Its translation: CAWSASGGFETQYF.

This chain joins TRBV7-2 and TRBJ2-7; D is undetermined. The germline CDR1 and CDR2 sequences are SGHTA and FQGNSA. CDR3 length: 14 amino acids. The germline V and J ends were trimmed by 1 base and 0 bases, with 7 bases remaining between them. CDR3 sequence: CASSLGSASYEQYF. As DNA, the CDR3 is TGTGCCAGCAGCTTAGGGTCCGCCTCCTACGAGCAGTACTTC.

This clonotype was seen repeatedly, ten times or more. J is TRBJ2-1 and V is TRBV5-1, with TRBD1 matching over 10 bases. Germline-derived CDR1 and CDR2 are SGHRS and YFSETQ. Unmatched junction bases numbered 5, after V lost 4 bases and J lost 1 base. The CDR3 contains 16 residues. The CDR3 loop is CASSPGQGGSYNEQFF. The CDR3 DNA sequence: TGCGCCAGCAGCCCTGGACAGGGGGGGTCCTACAATGAGCAGTTCTTC.

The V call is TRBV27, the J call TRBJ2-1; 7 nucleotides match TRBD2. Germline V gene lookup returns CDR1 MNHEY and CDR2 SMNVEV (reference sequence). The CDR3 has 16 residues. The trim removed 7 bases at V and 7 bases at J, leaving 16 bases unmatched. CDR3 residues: CASTPDGWGGLNEQFF. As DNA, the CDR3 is TGTGCCAGCACCCCGGACGGCTGGGGGGGGTTGAATGAGCAGTTCTTC.

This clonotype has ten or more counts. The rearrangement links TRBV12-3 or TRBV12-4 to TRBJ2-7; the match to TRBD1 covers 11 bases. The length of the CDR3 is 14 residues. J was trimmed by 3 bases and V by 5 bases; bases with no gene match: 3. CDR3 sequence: CASSPGQGGYEQYF. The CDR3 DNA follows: TGTGCCAGCAGTCCGGGACAGGGGGGCTACGAGCAGTACTTC.

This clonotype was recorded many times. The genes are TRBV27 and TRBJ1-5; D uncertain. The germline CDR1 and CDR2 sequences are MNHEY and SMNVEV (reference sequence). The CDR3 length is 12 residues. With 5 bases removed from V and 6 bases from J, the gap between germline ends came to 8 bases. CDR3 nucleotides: TGTGCCAGCAGTCTCCCGGGTCAGCCCCAGCATTTT. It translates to CASSLPGQPQHF.

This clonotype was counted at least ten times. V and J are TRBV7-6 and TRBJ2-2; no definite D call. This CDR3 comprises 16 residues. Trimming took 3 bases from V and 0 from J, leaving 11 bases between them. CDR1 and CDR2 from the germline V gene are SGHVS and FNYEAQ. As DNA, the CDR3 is TGTGCCAGCAGCTTTCAGAATCGCGCGAACACCGGGGAGCTGTTTTTT. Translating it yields CASSFQNRANTGELFF. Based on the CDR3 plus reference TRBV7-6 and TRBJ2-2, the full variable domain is GAGVSQSPRYKVTKRGQDVALRCDPISGHVSLYWYRQALGQGPEFLTYFNYEAQQDKSGLPNDRFSAERPEGSISTLTIQRTEQRDSAMYRCASSFQNRANTGELFFGEGSRLTVL.

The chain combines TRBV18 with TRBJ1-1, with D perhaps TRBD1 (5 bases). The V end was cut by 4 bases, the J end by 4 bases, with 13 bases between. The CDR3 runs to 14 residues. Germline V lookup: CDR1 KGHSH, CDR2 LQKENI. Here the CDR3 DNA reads TGTGCCAGCTCACTCAGTGGGGGAGCCACTGAAGCTTTCTTT. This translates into CASSLSGGATEAFF.

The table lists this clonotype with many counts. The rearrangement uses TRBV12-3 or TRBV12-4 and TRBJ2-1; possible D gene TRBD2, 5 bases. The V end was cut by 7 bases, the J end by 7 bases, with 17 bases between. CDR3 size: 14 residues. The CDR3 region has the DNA TGTGCCAGCACCCTGGGGAGTGGACCTAATGAGCAGTTCTTC. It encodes CASTLGSGPNEQFF.

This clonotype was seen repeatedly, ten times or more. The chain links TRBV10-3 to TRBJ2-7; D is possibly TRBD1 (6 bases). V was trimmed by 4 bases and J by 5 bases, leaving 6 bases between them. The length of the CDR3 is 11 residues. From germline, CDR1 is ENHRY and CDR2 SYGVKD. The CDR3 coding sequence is TGTGCCATCAGTGCAGGGGACGAGCAGTACTTC. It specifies CAISAGDEQYF.